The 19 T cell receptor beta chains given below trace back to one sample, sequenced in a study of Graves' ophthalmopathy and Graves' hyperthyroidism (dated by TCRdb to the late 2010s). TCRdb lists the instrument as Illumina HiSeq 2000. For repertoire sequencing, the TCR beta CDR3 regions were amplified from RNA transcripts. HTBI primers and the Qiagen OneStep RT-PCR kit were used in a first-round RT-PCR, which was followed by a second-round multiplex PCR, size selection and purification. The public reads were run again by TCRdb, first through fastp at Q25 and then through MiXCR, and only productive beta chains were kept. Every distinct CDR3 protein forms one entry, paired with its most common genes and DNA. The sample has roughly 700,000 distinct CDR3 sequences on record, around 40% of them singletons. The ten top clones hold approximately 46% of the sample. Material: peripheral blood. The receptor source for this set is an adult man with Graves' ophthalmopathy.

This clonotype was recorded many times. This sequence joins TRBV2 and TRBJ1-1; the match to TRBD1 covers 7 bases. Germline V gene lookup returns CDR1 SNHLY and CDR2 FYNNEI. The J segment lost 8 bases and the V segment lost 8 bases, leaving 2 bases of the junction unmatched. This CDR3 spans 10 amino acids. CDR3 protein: CASEGAEAFF. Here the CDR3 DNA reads TGTGCCAGCGAGGGGGCCGAAGCTTTCTTT.

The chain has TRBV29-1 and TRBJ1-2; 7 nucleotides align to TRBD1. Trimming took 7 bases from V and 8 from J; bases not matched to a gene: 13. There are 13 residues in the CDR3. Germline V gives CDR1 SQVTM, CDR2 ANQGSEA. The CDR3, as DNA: TGCAGCGCCGGTACCGGGACAGTCGGAGGCTACACCTTC. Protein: CSAGTGTVGGYTF.

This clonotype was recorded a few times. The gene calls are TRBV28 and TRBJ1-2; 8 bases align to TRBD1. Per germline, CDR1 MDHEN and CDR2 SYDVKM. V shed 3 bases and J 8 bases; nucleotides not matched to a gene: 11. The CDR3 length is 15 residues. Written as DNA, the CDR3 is TGTGCCAGCAGTTTTCCCTTCGGACAGGGTTACGGCTACACCTTC. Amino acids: CASSFPFGQGYGYTF.

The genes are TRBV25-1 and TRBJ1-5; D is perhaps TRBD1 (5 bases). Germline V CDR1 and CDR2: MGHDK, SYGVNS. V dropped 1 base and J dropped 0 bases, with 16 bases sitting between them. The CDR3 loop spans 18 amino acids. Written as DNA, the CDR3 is TGTGCCAGCAGTGAATTGTGTATTCCCACAGGTAGCAATCAGCCCCAGCATTTT. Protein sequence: CASSELCIPTGSNQPQHF.

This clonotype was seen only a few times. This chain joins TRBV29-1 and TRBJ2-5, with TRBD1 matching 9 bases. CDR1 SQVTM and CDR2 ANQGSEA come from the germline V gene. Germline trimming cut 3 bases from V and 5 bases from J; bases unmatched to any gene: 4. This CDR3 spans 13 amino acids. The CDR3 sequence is CSVEKQGAETQYF. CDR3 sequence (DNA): TGCAGCGTTGAGAAACAGGGGGCCGAGACCCAGTACTTC.

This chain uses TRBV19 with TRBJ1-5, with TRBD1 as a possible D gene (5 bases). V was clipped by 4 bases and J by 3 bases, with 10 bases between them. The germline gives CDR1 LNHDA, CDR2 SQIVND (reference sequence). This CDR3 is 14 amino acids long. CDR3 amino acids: CASSTRGPNQPQHF. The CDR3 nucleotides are TGTGCCAGTAGTACCCGGGGCCCCAATCAGCCCCAGCATTTT.

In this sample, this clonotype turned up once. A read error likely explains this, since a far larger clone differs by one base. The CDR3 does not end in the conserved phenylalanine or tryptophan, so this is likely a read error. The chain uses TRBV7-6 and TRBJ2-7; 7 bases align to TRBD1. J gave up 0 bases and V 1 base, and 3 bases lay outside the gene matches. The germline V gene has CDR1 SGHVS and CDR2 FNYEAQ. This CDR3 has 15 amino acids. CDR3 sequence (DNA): TGTGCCAGCAGCTTAGGACAGGGTATCTCCTACGAGCAGTACCTC. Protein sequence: CASSLGQGISYEQYL.

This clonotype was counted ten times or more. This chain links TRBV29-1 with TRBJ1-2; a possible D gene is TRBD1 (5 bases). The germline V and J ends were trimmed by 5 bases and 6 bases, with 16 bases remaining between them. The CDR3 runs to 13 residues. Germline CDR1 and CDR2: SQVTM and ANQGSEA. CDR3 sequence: CSVPRTGEDGYTF. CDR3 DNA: TGCAGCGTTCCCCGGACGGGGGAGGATGGCTACACCTTC.

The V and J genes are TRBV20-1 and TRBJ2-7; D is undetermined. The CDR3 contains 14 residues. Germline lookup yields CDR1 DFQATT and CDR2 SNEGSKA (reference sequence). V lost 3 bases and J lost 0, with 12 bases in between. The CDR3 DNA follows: TGCAGTGCTAGGGCCGGAACTAACTCCTACGAGCAGTACTTC. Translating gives CSARAGTNSYEQYF.

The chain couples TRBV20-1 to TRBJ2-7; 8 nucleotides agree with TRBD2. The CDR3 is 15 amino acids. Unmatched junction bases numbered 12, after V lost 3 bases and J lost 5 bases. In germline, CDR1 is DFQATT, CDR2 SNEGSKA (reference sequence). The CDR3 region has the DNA TGCAGTGCTAGCGGACAAGCGGGAGATATCCACGAGCAGTACTTC. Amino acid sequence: CSASGQAGDIHEQYF.

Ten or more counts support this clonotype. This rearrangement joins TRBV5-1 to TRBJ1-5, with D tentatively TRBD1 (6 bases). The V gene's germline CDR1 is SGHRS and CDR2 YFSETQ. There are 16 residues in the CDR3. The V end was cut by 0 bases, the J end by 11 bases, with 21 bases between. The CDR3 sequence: CASSLGGSGRAGAQHF. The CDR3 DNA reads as TGCGCCAGCAGCTTGGGCGGATCAGGGAGGGCAGGGGCCCAGCATTTT.

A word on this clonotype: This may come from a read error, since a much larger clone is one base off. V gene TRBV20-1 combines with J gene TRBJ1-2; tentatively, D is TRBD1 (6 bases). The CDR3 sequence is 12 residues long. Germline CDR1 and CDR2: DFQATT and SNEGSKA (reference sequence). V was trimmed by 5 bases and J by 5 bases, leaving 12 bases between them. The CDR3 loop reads CSAPDRPYGYTF. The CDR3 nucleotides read TGCAGTGCTCCTGACAGGCCTTATGGCTACACCTTC.

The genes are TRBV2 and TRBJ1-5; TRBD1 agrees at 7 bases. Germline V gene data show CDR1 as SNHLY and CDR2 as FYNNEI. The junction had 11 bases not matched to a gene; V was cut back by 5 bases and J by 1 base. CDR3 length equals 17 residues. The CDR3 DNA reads TGTGCCAGCAGTTTATACGGAGGGGGCTCGAGCAATCAGCCCCAGCATTTT. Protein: CASSLYGGGSSNQPQHF.

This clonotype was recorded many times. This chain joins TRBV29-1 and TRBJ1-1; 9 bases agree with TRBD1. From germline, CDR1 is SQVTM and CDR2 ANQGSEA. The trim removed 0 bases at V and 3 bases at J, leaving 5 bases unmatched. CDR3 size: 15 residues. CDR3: CSVEDHRTGDTEAFF. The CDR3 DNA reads TGCAGCGTTGAAGATCATCGGACAGGGGACACTGAAGCTTTCTTT.

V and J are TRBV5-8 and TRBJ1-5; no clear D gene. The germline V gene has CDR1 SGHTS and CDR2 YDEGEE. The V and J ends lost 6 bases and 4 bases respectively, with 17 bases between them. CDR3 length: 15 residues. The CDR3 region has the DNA TGTGCCAGCAAAGCACCTACGGAGGCAAATCAGCCCCAGCATTTT. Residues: CASKAPTEANQPQHF. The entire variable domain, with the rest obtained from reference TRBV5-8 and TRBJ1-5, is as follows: EAGVTQSPTHLIKTRGQQATLRCSPISGHTSVYWYQQALGLGLQFLLWYDEGEERNRGNFPPRFSGRQFPNYSSELNVNALELEDSALYLCASKAPTEANQPQHFGDGTRLSIL.

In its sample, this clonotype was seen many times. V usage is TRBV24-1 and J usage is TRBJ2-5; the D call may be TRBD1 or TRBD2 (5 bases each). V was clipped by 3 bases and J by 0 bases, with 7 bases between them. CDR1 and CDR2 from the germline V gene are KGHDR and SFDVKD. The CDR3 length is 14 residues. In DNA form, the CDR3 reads TGTGCCACCAGTGATGGGACCAACCAAGAGACCCAGTACTTC. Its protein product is CATSDGTNQETQYF.

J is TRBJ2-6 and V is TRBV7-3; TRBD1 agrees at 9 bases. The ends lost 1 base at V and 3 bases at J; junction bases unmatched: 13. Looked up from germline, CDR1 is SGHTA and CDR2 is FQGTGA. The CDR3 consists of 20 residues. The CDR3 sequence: CASSLRNRDRDLVGANVLTF. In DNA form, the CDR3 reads TGTGCCAGCAGCTTAAGAAATAGGGACAGGGATTTGGTTGGGGCCAACGTCCTGACTTTC.

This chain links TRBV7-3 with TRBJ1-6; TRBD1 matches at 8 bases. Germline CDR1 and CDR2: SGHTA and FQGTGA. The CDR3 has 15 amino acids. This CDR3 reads CAQIPGQAYNSPLHF. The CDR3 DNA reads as TGTGCTCAAATTCCGGGACAGGCCTATAATTCACCCCTCCACTTT.

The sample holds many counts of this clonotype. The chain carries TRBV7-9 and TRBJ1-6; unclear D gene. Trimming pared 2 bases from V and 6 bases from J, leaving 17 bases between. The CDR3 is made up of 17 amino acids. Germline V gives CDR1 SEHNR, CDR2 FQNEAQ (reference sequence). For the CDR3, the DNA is TGTGCCAGCAGCTTAAAGGCCCGGGGTATCAGTAATTCACCCCTCCACTTT. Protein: CASSLKARGISNSPLHF.